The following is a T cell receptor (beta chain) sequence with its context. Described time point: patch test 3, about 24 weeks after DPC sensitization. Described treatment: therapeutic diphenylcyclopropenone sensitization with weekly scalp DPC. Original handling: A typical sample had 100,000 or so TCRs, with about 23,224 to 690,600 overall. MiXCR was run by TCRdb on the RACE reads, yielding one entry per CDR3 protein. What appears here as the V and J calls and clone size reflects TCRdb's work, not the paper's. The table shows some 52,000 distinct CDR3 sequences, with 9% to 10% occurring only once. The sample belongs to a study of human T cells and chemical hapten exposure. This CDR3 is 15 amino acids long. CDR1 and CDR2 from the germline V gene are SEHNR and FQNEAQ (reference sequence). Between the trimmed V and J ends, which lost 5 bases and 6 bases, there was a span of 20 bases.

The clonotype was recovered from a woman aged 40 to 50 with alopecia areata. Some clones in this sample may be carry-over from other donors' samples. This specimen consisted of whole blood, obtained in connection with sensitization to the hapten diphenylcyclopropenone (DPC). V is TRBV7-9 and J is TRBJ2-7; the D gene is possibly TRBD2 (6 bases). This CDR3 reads CASSGGAGIDPEQYF. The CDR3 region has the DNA TGTGCCAGCAGCGGCGGGGCGGGGATAGACCCCGAGCAGTACTTC. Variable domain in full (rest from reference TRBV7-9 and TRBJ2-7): DTGVSQNPRHKITKRGQNVTFRCDPISEHNRLYWYRQTLGQGPEFLTYFQNEAQLEKSRLLSDRFSAERPKGSFSTLEIQRTEQGDSAMYLCASSGGAGIDPEQYFGPGTRLTVT.